The T cell receptor beta chain described here comes from a study of CD8+ T cells in alopecia areata. Across the whole study: Grafting placed skin from approximately 6-12-month-old C3H/HeJ donors with spontaneous alopecia onto roughly 7-11-week-old female C3H/HeJ mice.

In this sample, this clone turned up a few times. The antigen is undetermined. Gene names follow the mouse nomenclature. The read gets to within 4 residues of the CDR3 end, and the germline J gene fills in the rest. The V and J ends lost 3 bases and 0 bases respectively, with 16 bases between them. Germline V CDR1 and CDR2: NNHDY, SYVADS. This CDR3 spans 16 amino acids. Sequencing used cDNA as its template, made by extracting RNA and reverse transcribing it. Sequencing was performed with immunoSEQ multiplex PCR; in TCRdb, only in-frame clones are kept and a portion is missing. The specimen has about 120,000 clones, none found just once. Regarding the study as a whole: Mice showed TCR sharing more clearly than patients did, possibly owing to HLA. Lesional scalp exceeded normal scalp in clonality, especially in alopecia totalis/universalis.

The receptor comes from a C3H/HeJ mouse with alopecia areata. MHC haplotype here: H2-k. The sequenced sample consisted of lesional skin. The V gene is TRBV13-3, the J gene TRBJ2-7; D might be TRBD2 (5 bases). The part of the CDR3 DNA that was read is TGTGCCAGCAGTGGGTCCCCCTGGGCCAGCTCCTAT. Protein product: CASSGSPWASSY. The whole CDR3 is CASSGSPWASSYEQYF.